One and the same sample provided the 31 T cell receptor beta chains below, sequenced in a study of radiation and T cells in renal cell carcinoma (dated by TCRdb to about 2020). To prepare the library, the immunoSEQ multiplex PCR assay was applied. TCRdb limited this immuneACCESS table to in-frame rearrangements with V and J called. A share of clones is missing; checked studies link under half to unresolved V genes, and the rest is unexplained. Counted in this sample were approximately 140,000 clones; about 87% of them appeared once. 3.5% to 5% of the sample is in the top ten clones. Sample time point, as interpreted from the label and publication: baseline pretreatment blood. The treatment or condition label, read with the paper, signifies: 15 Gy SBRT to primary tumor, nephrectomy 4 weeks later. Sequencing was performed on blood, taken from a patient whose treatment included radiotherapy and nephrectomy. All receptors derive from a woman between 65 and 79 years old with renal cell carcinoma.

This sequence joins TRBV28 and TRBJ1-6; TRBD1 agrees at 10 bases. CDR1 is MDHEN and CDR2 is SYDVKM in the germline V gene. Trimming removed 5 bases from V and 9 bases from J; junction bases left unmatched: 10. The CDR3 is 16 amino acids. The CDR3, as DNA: TGTGCCAGCAGTCCACCCGGGACAGGGGTAATTTCACCCCTCCACTTT. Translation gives CASSPPGTGVISPLHF.

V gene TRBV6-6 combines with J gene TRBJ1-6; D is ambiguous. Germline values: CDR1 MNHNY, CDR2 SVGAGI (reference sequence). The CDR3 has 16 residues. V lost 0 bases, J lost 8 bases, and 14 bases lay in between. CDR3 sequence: CASSYSEAEYHSPLHF. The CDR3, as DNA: TGTGCCAGCAGTTACTCCGAGGCCGAATACCATTCACCCCTCCACTTT.

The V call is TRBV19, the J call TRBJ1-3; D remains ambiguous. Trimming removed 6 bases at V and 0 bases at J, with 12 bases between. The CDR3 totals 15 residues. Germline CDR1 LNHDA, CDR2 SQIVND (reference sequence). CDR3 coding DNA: TGTGCCAGTAGGCCCCCCCAGAGCTCTGGAAACACCATATATTTT. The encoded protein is CASRPPQSSGNTIYF.

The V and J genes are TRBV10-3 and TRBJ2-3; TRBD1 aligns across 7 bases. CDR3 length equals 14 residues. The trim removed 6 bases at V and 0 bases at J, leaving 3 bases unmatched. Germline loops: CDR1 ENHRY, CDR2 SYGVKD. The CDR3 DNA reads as TGTGCCATCAGGGGGACAGCAAGCACAGATACGCAGTATTTT. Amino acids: CAIRGTASTDTQYF.

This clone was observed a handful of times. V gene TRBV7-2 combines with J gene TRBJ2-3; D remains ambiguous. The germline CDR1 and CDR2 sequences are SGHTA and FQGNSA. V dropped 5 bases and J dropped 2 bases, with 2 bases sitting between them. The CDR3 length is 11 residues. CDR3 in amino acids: CASSITDTQYF. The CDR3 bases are TGTGCCAGCAGCATCACAGATACGCAGTATTTT.

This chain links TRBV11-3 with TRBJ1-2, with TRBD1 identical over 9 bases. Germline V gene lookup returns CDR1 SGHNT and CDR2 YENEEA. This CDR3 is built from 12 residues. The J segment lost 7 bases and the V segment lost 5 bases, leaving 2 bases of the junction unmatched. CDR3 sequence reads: CASSAGQGGYTF. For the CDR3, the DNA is TGTGCCAGCAGCGCGGGACAGGGTGGCTACACCTTC.

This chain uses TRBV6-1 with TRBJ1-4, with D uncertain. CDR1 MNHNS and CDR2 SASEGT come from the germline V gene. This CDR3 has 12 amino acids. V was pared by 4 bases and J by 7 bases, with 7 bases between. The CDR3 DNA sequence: TGTGCCAGCAGTGTGGGTGGTGAAAAACTGTTTTTT. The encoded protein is CASSVGGEKLFF.

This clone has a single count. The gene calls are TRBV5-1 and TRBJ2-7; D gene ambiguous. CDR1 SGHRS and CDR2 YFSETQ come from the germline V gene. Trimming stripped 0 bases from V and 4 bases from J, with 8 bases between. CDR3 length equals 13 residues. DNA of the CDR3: TGCGCCAGCAGCTTGGGGTGGCGATACGAGCAGTACTTC. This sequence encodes CASSLGWRYEQYF.

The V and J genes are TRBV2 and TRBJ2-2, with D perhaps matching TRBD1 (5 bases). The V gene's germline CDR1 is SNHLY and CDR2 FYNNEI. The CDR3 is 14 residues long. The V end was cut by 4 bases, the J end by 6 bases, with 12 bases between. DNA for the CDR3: TGTGCCAGCAGTGGTTCCAGGGTACCCGGGGAGCTGTTTTTT. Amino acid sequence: CASSGSRVPGELFF.

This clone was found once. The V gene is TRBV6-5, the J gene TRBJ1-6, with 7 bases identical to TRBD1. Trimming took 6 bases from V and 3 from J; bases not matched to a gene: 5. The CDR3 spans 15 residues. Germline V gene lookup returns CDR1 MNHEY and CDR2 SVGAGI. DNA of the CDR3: TGTGCCAGCAGGGGACAGTCCTTCTATAATTCACCCCTCCACTTT. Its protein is CASRGQSFYNSPLHF.

The CDR3 sequence: CASSGGPAGAYNEQFF. CDR3 coding DNA: TGTGCCAGCAGCGGGGGTCCAGCGGGGGCCTACAATGAGCAGTTCTTC. V usage is TRBV5-4 and J usage is TRBJ2-1; 8 nucleotides align to TRBD2. This CDR3 contains 16 residues. Germline CDR1 SGHNT, CDR2 YYREEE (reference sequence). Trimming took 4 bases from V and 2 from J; bases not matched to a gene: 8.

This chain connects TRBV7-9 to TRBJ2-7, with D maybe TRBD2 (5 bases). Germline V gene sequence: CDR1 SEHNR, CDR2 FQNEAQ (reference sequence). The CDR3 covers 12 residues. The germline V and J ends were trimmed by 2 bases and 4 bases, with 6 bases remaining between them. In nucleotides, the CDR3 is TGTGCCAGCAGCTTATCGGGGTACGAGCAGTACTTC. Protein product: CASSLSGYEQYF.

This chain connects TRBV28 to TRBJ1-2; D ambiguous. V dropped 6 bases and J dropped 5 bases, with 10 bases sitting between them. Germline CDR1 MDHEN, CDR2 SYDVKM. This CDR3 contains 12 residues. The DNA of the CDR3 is TGTGCCAGCAGCCCCTCACGGTATGGCTACACCTTC. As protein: CASSPSRYGYTF.

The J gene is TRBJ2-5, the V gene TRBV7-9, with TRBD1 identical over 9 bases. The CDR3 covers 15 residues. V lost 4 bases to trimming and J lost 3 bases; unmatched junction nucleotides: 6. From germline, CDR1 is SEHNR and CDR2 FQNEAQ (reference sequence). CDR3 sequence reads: CASSSAGTGKETQYF. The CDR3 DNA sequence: TGTGCCAGCAGCTCCGCCGGGACAGGGAAAGAGACCCAGTACTTC.

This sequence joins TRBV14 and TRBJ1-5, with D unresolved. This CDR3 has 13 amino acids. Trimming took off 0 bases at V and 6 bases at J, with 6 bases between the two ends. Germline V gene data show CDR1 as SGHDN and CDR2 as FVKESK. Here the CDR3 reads CASSQDLSQPQHF. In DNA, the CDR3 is TGTGCCAGCAGCCAAGACTTGAGTCAGCCCCAGCATTTT.

CDR3: CASRPAGTVNEKLFF. CDR3 DNA sequence: TGTGCCAGCCGCCCCGCAGGGACAGTTAATGAAAAACTGTTTTTT. The chain carries TRBV27 and TRBJ1-4; 7 nucleotides match TRBD1. Unmatched junction bases numbered 10, after V lost 8 bases and J lost 4 bases. The germline V gene has CDR1 MNHEY and CDR2 SMNVEV (reference sequence). The CDR3 sequence is 15 residues long.

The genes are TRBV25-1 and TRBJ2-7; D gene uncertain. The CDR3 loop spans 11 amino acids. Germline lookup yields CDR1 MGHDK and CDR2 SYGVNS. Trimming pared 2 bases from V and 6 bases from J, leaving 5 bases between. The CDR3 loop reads CASSEGIEQYF. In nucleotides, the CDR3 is TGTGCCAGCAGTGAAGGGATCGAGCAGTACTTC.

CDR3 loop: CASSIEPQAYEQYF. DNA of the CDR3: TGTGCCAGTAGTATAGAGCCACAGGCCTACGAGCAGTACTTC. The chain recombines TRBV19 with TRBJ2-7; D is perhaps TRBD1 (5 bases). The CDR3 totals 14 residues. V was cut by 0 bases and J by 2 bases, with 8 bases left in between. CDR1 and CDR2 (germline): LNHDA, SQIVND (reference sequence).

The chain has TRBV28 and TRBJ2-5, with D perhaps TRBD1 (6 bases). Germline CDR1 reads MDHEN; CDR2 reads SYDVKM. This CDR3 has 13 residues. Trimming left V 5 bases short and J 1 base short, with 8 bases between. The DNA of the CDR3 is TGTGCCAGCAGTCGGACAGTCCAAGAGACCCAGTACTTC. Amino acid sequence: CASSRTVQETQYF.

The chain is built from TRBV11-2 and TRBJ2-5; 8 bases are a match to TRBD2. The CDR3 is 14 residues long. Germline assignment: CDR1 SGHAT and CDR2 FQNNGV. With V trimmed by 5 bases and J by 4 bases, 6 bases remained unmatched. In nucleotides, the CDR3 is TGTGCCAGCAGCCTGGGACTAGTGTTAGAGACCCAGTACTTC. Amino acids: CASSLGLVLETQYF.

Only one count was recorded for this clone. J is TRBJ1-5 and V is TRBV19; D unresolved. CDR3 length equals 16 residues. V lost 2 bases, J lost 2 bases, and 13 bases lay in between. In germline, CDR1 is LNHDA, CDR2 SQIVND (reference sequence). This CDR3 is CASSIKEGRGNQPQHF. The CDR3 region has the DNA TGTGCCAGTAGTATAAAAGAGGGCCGAGGCAATCAGCCCCAGCATTTT.

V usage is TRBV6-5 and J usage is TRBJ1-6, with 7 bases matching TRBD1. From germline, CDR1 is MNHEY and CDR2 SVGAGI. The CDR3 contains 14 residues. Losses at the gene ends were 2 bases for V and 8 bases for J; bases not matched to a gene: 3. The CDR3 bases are TGTGCCAGCAGTTACGACAGGGATCATTCACCCCTCCACTTT. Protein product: CASSYDRDHSPLHF.

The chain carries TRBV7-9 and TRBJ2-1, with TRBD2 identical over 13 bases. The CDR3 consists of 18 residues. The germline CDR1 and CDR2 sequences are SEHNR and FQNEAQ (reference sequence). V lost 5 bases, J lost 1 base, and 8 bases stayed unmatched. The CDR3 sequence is CASSQATSGGASYNEQFF. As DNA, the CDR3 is TGTGCCAGCAGCCAGGCCACTAGCGGGGGGGCTTCCTACAATGAGCAGTTCTTC.

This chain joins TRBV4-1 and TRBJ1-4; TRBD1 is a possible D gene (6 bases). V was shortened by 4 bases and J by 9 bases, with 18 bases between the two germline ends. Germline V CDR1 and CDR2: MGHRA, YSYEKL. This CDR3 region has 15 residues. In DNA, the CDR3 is TGCGCCAGCAGCCCTGGACAGTTGCGAATTCAAAAACTGTTTTTT. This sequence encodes CASSPGQLRIQKLFF.

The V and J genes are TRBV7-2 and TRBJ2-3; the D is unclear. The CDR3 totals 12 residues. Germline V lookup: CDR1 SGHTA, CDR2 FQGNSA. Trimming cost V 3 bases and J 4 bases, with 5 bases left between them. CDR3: CASSFVSDTQYF. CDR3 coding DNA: TGTGCCAGCAGCTTCGTGTCAGATACGCAGTATTTT.

The DNA for the CDR3 is TGTGCCACCAGCAGGGGTTATCGGGGAGGCACAGATACGCAGTATTTT. Amino acid sequence: CATSRGYRGGTDTQYF. The chain recombines TRBV15 with TRBJ2-3; D possibly corresponds to TRBD2 (5 bases). V lost 3 bases to trimming and J lost 1 base, with 14 bases between them. The germline V gene has CDR1 LNHNV and CDR2 YYDKDF (reference sequence). The CDR3 length is 16 residues. The full variable domain, completed using reference TRBV15 and TRBJ2-3, is DAMVIQNPRYQVTQFGKPVTLSCSQTLNHNVMYWYQQKSSQAPKLLFHYYDKDFNNEADTPDNFQSRRPNTSFCFLDIRSPGLGDTAMYLCATSRGYRGGTDTQYFGPGTRLTVL.

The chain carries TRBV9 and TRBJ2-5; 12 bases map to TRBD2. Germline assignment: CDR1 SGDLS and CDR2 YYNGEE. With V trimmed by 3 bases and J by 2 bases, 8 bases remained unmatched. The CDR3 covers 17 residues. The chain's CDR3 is CASSASSGGDRQETQYF. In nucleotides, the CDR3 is TGTGCCAGCAGCGCCTCTAGCGGGGGGGACAGGCAAGAGACCCAGTACTTC.

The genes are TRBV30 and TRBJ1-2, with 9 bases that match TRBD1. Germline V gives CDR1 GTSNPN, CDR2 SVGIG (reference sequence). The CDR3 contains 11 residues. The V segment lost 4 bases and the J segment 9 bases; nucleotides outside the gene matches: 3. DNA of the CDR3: TGTGCCTGGACGACAGGGGGAAGCTACACCTTC. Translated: CAWTTGGSYTF.

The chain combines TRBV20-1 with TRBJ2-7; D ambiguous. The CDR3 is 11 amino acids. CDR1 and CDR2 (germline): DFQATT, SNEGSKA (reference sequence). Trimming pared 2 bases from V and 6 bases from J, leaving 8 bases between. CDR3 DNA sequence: TGCAGTGCTAGACTCGGCTCCGAGCAGTACTTC. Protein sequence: CSARLGSEQYF.

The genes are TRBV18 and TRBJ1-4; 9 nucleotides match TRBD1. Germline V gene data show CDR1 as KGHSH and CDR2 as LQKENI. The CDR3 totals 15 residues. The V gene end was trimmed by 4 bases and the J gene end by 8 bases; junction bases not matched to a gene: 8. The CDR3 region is CASSLGQGFYEKLFF. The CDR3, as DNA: TGTGCCAGCTCACTGGGACAGGGATTTTACGAAAAACTGTTTTTT.

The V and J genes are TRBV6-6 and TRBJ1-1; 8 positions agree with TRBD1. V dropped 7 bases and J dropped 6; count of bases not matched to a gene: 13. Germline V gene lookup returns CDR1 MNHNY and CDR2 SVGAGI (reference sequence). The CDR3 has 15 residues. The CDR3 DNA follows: TGTGCCAGCACCTCCCCCGGGACAGGAGGCGCTGAAGCTTTCTTT. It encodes CASTSPGTGGAEAFF.